A single sample gave rise to the 19 T cell receptor beta chains below, sequenced in a study of blood T cell repertoires in COVID-19. Produced via immunoSEQ multiplex PCR; TCRdb's table is partial and in-frame only. This sample has more than 85,000 clones; approximately 76% occur once, and the top ten carry 19%. The sample taken for sequencing was peripheral blood. The receptors here all came from a woman in her 70s with acute or convalescent COVID-19.

V usage is TRBV5-5 and J usage is TRBJ1-6, with 9 bases matching TRBD1. J lost 9 bases, V lost 3 bases, and 1 base had no gene match. The V gene's germline CDR1 is SGHKS and CDR2 YYEKEE (reference sequence). The CDR3 consists of 13 residues. The CDR3 sequence is CASSSDRGSPLHF. CDR3 in DNA: TGTGCCAGCAGCTCGGACAGGGGTTCACCCCTCCACTTT.

The gene calls are TRBV15 and TRBJ1-4; D is uncertain. This CDR3 comprises 15 residues. Germline CDR1 and CDR2: LNHNV and YYDKDF (reference sequence). The V end was cut by 0 bases, the J end by 4 bases, with 9 bases between. The CDR3 DNA follows: TGTGCCACCAGCAGAGATGGCGGCAATAATGAAAAACTGTTTTTT. Protein: CATSRDGGNNEKLFF.

The gene calls are TRBV2 and TRBJ2-1, with TRBD1 as a possible D gene (6 bases). Trimming shortened V by 6 bases and J by 5 bases, and 14 bases separated the two germline ends. The germline V gene encodes CDR1 SNHLY and CDR2 FYNNEI. The CDR3 sequence is 14 residues long. The CDR3 nucleotides are TGTGCCAGCAGGGAGACAGGACCTCACAATGAGCAGTTCTTC. Translated, it gives CASRETGPHNEQFF. Using reference TRBV2 and TRBJ2-1 for the parts outside the CDR3, the full variable domain is EPEVTQTPSHQVTQMGQEVILRCVPISNHLYFYWYRQILGQKVEFLVSFYNNEISEKSEIFDDQFSVERPDGSNFTLKIRSTKLEDSAMYFCASRETGPHNEQFFGPGTRLTVL.

This chain uses TRBV5-1 with TRBJ1-1, with TRBD1 identical over 7 bases. The CDR3 consists of 14 residues. J lost 2 bases, V lost 2 bases, and 3 bases had no gene match. The germline V gene has CDR1 SGHRS and CDR2 YFSETQ. As DNA, the CDR3 is TGCGCCAGCAGCTTCCAGGGGGGCAACACTGAAGCTTTCTTT. Translated: CASSFQGGNTEAFF.

The genes are TRBV6-1 and TRBJ1-4; TRBD1 agrees at 10 bases. This CDR3 region has 14 residues. The germline gives CDR1 MNHNS, CDR2 SASEGT. V dropped 3 bases and J dropped 7; count of bases not matched to a gene: 2. CDR3 nucleotides: TGTGCCAGCAGTGATAGACAGGGGGCTGAAAAACTGTTTTTT. Amino acid sequence: CASSDRQGAEKLFF.

Only a few counts were recorded for this clone. The gene calls are TRBV2 and TRBJ2-2, with TRBD1 matching 9 bases. Germline lookup yields CDR1 SNHLY and CDR2 FYNNEI. The CDR3 consists of 15 residues. The V and J ends lost 5 bases and 4 bases, in that order; junction bases with no gene match: 5. CDR3 nucleotide sequence: TGTGCCAGCAGTCAACAGGGGGCGGTCACCGGGGAGCTGTTTTTT. Translated: CASSQQGAVTGELFF.

The chain combines TRBV24-1 with TRBJ2-3; unclear D gene. Germline V gives CDR1 KGHDR, CDR2 SFDVKD. Trimming left V 3 bases short and J 2 bases short, with 5 bases between. The length of the CDR3 is 13 residues. CDR3 bases: TGTGCCACCAGTGATACTTACACAGATACGCAGTATTTT. Protein sequence: CATSDTYTDTQYF.

The chain couples TRBV27 to TRBJ1-4; 8 nucleotides align to TRBD1. The V segment lost 6 bases and the J segment 8 bases; nucleotides outside the gene matches: 11. The germline V gene encodes CDR1 MNHEY and CDR2 SMNVEV (reference sequence). The CDR3 length is 15 residues. CDR3 nucleotides: TGTGCCAGCAGACCCGCCGGATCAGGGGGCGAAAAACTGTTTTTT. It codes for CASRPAGSGGEKLFF.

The rearrangement uses TRBV19 and TRBJ2-6; 7 positions match TRBD2. The germline V gene encodes CDR1 LNHDA and CDR2 SQIVND (reference sequence). The length of the CDR3 is 16 residues. J lost 2 bases, V lost 3 bases, and 4 bases had no gene match. This CDR3 reads CASSIEGRAGANVLTF. CDR3 nucleotide sequence: TGTGCCAGTAGTATTGAGGGGAGGGCTGGGGCCAACGTCCTGACTTTC.

The chain combines TRBV3-1 (or the pseudogene TRBV3-2) with TRBJ2-2, with 8 bases that match TRBD2. The CDR3 totals 16 residues. Trimming removed 0 bases from V and 4 bases from J; junction bases left unmatched: 4. Germline V gene lookup returns CDR1 LGHDT and CDR2 YNNKEL (reference sequence). The CDR3 reads CASSQDSSGGTGELFF. CDR3 DNA sequence: TGTGCCAGCAGCCAAGATTCCAGCGGGGGCACCGGGGAGCTGTTTTTT.

CDR3 sequence (DNA): TGTGCCAGCCGGGACATCGGTTTGGCCAACGTCCTGACTTTC. The encoded protein is CASRDIGLANVLTF. J is TRBJ2-6 and V is TRBV19; TRBD1 might be the D (6 bases). V lost 9 bases and J 6 bases, leaving 15 bases between the germline ends. The CDR3 spans 14 residues. The V gene's germline CDR1 is LNHDA and CDR2 SQIVND (reference sequence).

The J gene is TRBJ1-2, the V gene TRBV27; D is undetermined. The CDR3 extends over 14 amino acids. The germline gives CDR1 MNHEY, CDR2 SMNVEV (reference sequence). V was pared by 6 bases and J by 0 bases, with 11 bases between. The CDR3 DNA reads TGTGCCAGCAGCCCGGCGGTTTCTAACTATGGCTACACCTTC. Translation gives CASSPAVSNYGYTF.

The chain links TRBV10-2 to TRBJ1-1; tentative D call: TRBD1 (5 bases). Per germline, CDR1 WSHSY and CDR2 SAAADI. This CDR3 spans 13 amino acids. V was clipped by 6 bases and J by 0 bases, with 8 bases between them. The CDR3 here is CASRDNMNTEAFF. The CDR3 DNA follows: TGCGCCAGCAGGGACAACATGAACACTGAAGCTTTCTTT.

This clone appeared a single time. Here the CDR3 DNA reads TGTGCCAGCAGCCAGGCCCAGACCCAGTACTTC. As protein: CASSQAQTQYF. This chain connects TRBV14 to TRBJ2-5; no clear D gene. Germline-derived CDR1 and CDR2 are SGHDN and FVKESK. Trimming removed 3 bases at V and 6 bases at J, with 5 bases between. The CDR3 sequence is 11 residues long.

In this sample, this clone turned up a few times. J is TRBJ2-7 and V is TRBV4-2; D is unresolved. Germline V CDR1 and CDR2: LGHNA, YNFKEQ. The V end lost 0 bases, the J end lost 1 base, and 7 bases lay between the germline ends. This CDR3 contains 14 residues. DNA of the CDR3: TGTGCCAGCAGCCAAGATACTAAATCCTACGAGCAGTACTTC. Translating gives CASSQDTKSYEQYF.

The chain carries TRBV19 and TRBJ1-1; 7 positions agree with TRBD1. The germline gives CDR1 LNHDA, CDR2 SQIVND (reference sequence). The CDR3 length is 14 residues. The V and J ends lost 5 bases and 4 bases, in that order; junction bases with no gene match: 7. CDR3 coding DNA: TGTGCCAGTAGTCCCACTAACAGGGGCACTGAAGCTTTCTTT. As protein: CASSPTNRGTEAFF.

This chain joins TRBV4-1 and TRBJ2-2, with TRBD2 matching 9 bases. The CDR3 totals 17 residues. Germline V lookup: CDR1 MGHRA, CDR2 YSYEKL. J was trimmed by 4 bases and V by 2 bases; bases with no gene match: 8. The CDR3 loop is CASSQTTSGYSTGELFF. The CDR3 DNA reads TGCGCCAGCAGCCAAACTACTAGCGGGTATAGCACCGGGGAGCTGTTTTTT.

The chain carries TRBV5-4 and TRBJ2-1, with D unresolved. Trimming left V 1 base short and J 3 bases short, with 5 bases between. Per germline, CDR1 SGHNT and CDR2 YYREEE (reference sequence). The CDR3 length is 13 residues. This chain's CDR3 is CASSLLHYNEQFF. DNA of the CDR3: TGTGCCAGCAGCTTGTTACACTACAATGAGCAGTTCTTC. The whole variable domain, filled in from reference TRBV5-4 and TRBJ2-1, reads ETGVTQSPTHLIKTRGQQVTLRCSSQSGHNTVSWYQQALGQGPQFIFQYYREEENGRGNFPPRFSGLQFPNYSSELNVNALELDDSALYLCASSLLHYNEQFFGPGTRLTVL.

This chain joins TRBV11-2 and TRBJ1-2; a possible D gene is TRBD1 (6 bases). The CDR3 has 14 residues. The V end lost 3 bases, the J end lost 5 bases, and 13 bases lay between the germline ends. Germline lookup yields CDR1 SGHAT and CDR2 FQNNGV. CDR3 sequence (DNA): TGTGCCAGCAGCTTCGAGGGCAGGGGTTATGGCTACACCTTC. This codes for CASSFEGRGYGYTF.